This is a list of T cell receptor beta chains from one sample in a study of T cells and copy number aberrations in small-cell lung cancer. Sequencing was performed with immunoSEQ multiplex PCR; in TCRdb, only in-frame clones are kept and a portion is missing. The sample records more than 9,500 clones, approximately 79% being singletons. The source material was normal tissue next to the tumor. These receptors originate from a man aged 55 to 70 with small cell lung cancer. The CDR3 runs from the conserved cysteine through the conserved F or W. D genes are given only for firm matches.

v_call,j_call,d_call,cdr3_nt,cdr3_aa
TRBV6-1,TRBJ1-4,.,TGTGCCAGCCAGGCGAGGGGAACAACTAATGAAAAACTGTTTTTT,CASQARGTTNEKLFF
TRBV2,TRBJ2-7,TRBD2,TGTGCCAGCAGGCCCGGGACTAGCGGCTACGAGCAGTACTTC,CASRPGTSGYEQYF
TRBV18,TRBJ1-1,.,TGTGCCAGCTCACCGATGCGGACCAGGATGAACACTGAAGCTTTCTTT,CASSPMRTRMNTEAFF
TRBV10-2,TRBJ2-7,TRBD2,TGCGCCAGCAGTGAGGGCGCAAGCGGGAGCTCCTACGAGCAGTACTTC,CASSEGASGSSYEQYF
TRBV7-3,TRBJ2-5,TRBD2,TGTGCCAGCAGCTTAAGAGGTGGCGGGAGGGCCGAGGAGACCCAGTACTTC,CASSLRGGGRAEETQYF
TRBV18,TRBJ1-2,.,TGTGCCAGCTCCCTCGCCGGGACTTATGGCTACACCTTC,CASSLAGTYGYTF
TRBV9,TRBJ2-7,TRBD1,TGTGCCAGCAGCATGGCAGGGGGCACTCGGGACGAGCAGTACTTC,CASSMAGGTRDEQYF
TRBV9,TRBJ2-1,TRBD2,TGTGCCAGCAGCCCCCCCGGGACTAGCCCTTACAATGAGCAGTTCTTC,CASSPPGTSPYNEQFF
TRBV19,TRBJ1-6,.,TGTGCCAGTAGTATAGGTGGACCACCCCTCCACTTT,CASSIGGPPLHF
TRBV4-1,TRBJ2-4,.,TGCGCCAGCAGCCCGCTATCTTTAGCCAAAAACATTCAGTACTTC,CASSPLSLAKNIQYF
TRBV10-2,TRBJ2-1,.,TGCGCCAGCAGTGAGTACAATGAGCAGTTCTTC,CASSEYNEQFF
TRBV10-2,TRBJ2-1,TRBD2,TGCGCCAGCAGCTCCGGGACTAGTAACTACAATGAGCAGTTCTTC,CASSSGTSNYNEQFF
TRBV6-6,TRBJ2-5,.,TGTGCCAGCAGCCCAGTGGAGCTGGAGACCCAGTACTTC,CASSPVELETQYF